This T cell receptor beta chain derives from a study of blood T cells in healthy people across ages. With a J-beta primer mix and a sample-barcoded 5' primer, a second PCR ran roughly 7 to 11 cycles. TCRdb re-called the 5' RACE reads through MiXCR, storing one row per CDR3 protein. The sample gives about 970,000 distinct CDR3 sequences, roughly half of which show up once; about 22% is in the top ten. The CDR3 is made up of 17 amino acids. Trimming removed 1 base from V and 7 bases from J, with 21 bases in between. The germline V gene encodes CDR1 SGHRS and CDR2 YFSETQ. This clonotype occurred a few times.

The V call is TRBV5-1, the J call TRBJ2-1, with D perhaps being TRBD1 or TRBD2 (5 bases each). This sequence originates from a woman in her sixties in good health. The material sequenced was blood. As DNA, the CDR3 is TGCGCCAGCAGCTTGAGGCCCCGGGACCAGTGGGGGAATGAGCAGTTCTTC. Translated, it gives CASSLRPRDQWGNEQFF.